A single sample is the source of the 13 T cell receptor beta chains below, sequenced in a study of shared clonotypes between healthy human individuals. The data were produced by immunoSEQ multiplex PCR, yet TCRdb's version contains in-frame clones alone and is incomplete. Of some 2,000,000 clones in the sample, roughly 94% are singletons; the top ten hold 0.13%. The specimen was naive CD4+ T cells sorted from blood. As to subset: CD45RA+ positively selected. The receptor source for this set is a young man in good health.

Comments on this clone: The sample contains more than one DNA sequence encoding this CDR3. The DNA of the CDR3 is TGTGCCAGCTCACCAAGCTCCTACGAGCAGTACTTC. Its translation is CASSPSSYEQYF. V usage is TRBV18 and J usage is TRBJ2-7, with D hard to call. With 2 bases removed from V and 0 bases from J, the gap between germline ends came to 2 bases. The CDR3 is made up of 12 amino acids. Germline CDR1 reads KGHSH; CDR2 reads LQKENI.

This rearrangement joins TRBV11-2 to TRBJ2-5, with D perhaps TRBD1 (5 bases). Germline-derived CDR1 and CDR2 are SGHAT and FQNNGV. The CDR3 runs 15 residues. V was cut by 0 bases and J by 1 base, with 9 bases left in between. CDR3 residues: CASSLDGQGQETQYF. Written as DNA, the CDR3 is TGTGCCAGCAGCTTAGATGGGCAGGGCCAAGAGACCCAGTACTTC.

The chain joins TRBV11-2 to TRBJ2-5; TRBD2 agrees at 12 bases. The CDR3 runs 18 residues. Germline assignment: CDR1 SGHAT and CDR2 FQNNGV. The trim removed 1 base at V and 5 bases at J, leaving 11 bases unmatched. The CDR3: CASSLGLLAGGLGETQYF. The CDR3 DNA is TGTGCCAGCAGCTTAGGGCTGCTAGCGGGGGGGCTGGGTGAGACCCAGTACTTC.

The chain carries TRBV7-6 and TRBJ1-1, with a possible D match to TRBD1 (5 bases). CDR1 is SGHVS, CDR2 FNYEAQ, per germline. The CDR3 spans 14 residues. V dropped 5 bases and J dropped 0 bases, with 10 bases sitting between them. The CDR3 protein is CASSLGTVNTEAFF. The CDR3 region has the DNA TGTGCCAGCAGCCTCGGGACGGTGAACACTGAAGCTTTCTTT.

The V gene is TRBV7-8, the J gene TRBJ2-1; 10 nucleotides align to TRBD1. With V trimmed by 5 bases and J by 5 bases, 12 bases remained unmatched. The germline CDR1 and CDR2 sequences are SGHVS and FQNEAQ. This CDR3 spans 17 amino acids. Written as DNA, the CDR3 is TGTGCCAGCAGCCCCATATCCGGGACAGGGGCCCACAATGAGCAGTTCTTC. Translating it yields CASSPISGTGAHNEQFF.

This chain uses TRBV2 with TRBJ1-5, with a possible D match to TRBD1 (5 bases). The CDR3 runs 15 residues. V was trimmed by 4 bases and J by 7 bases, leaving 17 bases between them. Germline V CDR1 and CDR2: SNHLY, FYNNEI. CDR3 amino acids: CASSGGEQSGQPQHF. In nucleotides, the CDR3 is TGTGCCAGCAGTGGGGGGGAGCAGTCAGGGCAGCCCCAGCATTTT.

Note on this clone: The sample contains more than one DNA sequence encoding this CDR3. The rearrangement uses TRBV6-5 and TRBJ2-7; 8 bases match TRBD1. The J segment lost 2 bases and the V segment lost 3 bases, leaving 6 bases of the junction unmatched. Germline V gene lookup returns CDR1 MNHEY and CDR2 SVGAGI. The CDR3 totals 15 residues. The CDR3 here is CASSYGQGRTYEQYF. CDR3 sequence (DNA): TGTGCCAGCAGTTATGGACAGGGACGGACCTACGAGCAGTACTTC.

The chain carries TRBV6-5 and TRBJ2-3; D gene ambiguous. The CDR3 totals 13 residues. V was clipped by 4 bases and J by 5 bases, with 10 bases between them. CDR1 is MNHEY and CDR2 is SVGAGI in the germline V gene. The CDR3 DNA is TGTGCCAGCAGTTCCACAGAAGGAGATACGCAGTATTTT. Its protein product is CASSSTEGDTQYF.

Of note for this clone: Mismatch with germline at one junction end may stem from a read error. V usage is TRBV7-2 and J usage is TRBJ2-3; 7 bases map to TRBD2. Germline assignment: CDR1 SGHTA and CDR2 FQGNSA. There are 17 residues in the CDR3. The CDR3 bases are TGTGCCAGCAGCTTAGTTTTAGCGGGTTCAACCACAAATACGCAGTATTTT. This codes for CASSLVLAGSTTNTQYF.

This CDR3 reads CASSPAGGFKETQYF. CDR3 DNA sequence: TGTGCCAGTAGTCCTGCCGGGGGCTTCAAAGAGACCCAGTACTTC. V is TRBV19 and J is TRBJ2-5; D could derive from TRBD1 or TRBD2 (6 bases each). This CDR3 region has 15 residues. Trimming took 5 bases from V and 3 from J, leaving 16 bases between them. The germline V gene has CDR1 LNHDA and CDR2 SQIVND (reference sequence).

This clone was observed a few times. This CDR3 reads CASSPGQISGANVLTF. The CDR3 nucleotides read TGCGCCAGCAGCCCCGGACAGATCTCTGGGGCCAACGTCCTGACTTTC. This chain links TRBV5-1 with TRBJ2-6; a weak D match, TRBD1 (6 bases). Germline V gene lookup returns CDR1 SGHRS and CDR2 YFSETQ. This CDR3 has 16 residues. V was trimmed by 4 bases and J by 0 bases, leaving 11 bases between them.

This clone was observed a few times. This chain joins TRBV25-1 and TRBJ1-6, with D possibly being TRBD1 (6 bases). Germline assignment: CDR1 MGHDK and CDR2 SYGVNS. The CDR3 totals 15 residues. The V gene lost 6 bases and the J gene lost 3 bases, with 12 bases spanning the gap. The CDR3 loop is CASRGGGLYNSPLHF. In DNA form, the CDR3 reads TGTGCCAGCAGAGGGGGGGGGCTCTATAATTCACCCCTCCACTTT.

This chain joins TRBV5-6 and TRBJ2-2; D possibly corresponds to TRBD2 (6 bases). With 3 bases removed from V and 4 bases from J, the gap between germline ends came to 22 bases. This CDR3 comprises 18 residues. CDR1 and CDR2 from the germline V gene are SGHDT and YYEEEE. The CDR3 loop reads CASSYGGGRMLGTGELFF. Written as DNA, the CDR3 is TGTGCCAGCAGCTACGGGGGAGGTAGGATGCTTGGCACCGGGGAGCTGTTTTTT.